This TCR beta chain was captured by sequencing in a study of cytomegalovirus exposure and HLA in healthy donors. About the study: Genotyping showed roughly 86% of approximately 430 donors falling in the Caucasian-associated ancestry cluster.

As regards this clone: What it recognizes is unknown.

Findings and caveats of the study: Among TCR sequences, most were rare, though some public TCRs appeared in many donors. A later analysis reportedly found that, within productive TCRs, an Asian-associated ancestry cluster had fewer N-insertions than the mean observed across the roughly 610 donors.

Use of 60 Vbeta and 13 Jbeta primers characterized the PCR. Measured with immunoSEQ multiplex PCR; TCRdb has only the in-frame clones, and not every one. The sample lists 150,000 to 250,000 clones, roughly 85% occurring once. Sequencing was done on a sample of PBMCs. This sequence was found in a woman in her 30s in good health and CMV-seropositive.

CDR3 DNA: TGTGCCATCAATACGGGGTTTGAAAATTCACCCCTCCACTTT. It yields the protein CAINTGFENSPLHF. The chain recombines TRBV10-3 with TRBJ1-6, with D unclear. The CDR3 extends over 14 amino acids. Trimming cost V 7 bases and J 7 bases, with 14 bases left between them. CDR1 and CDR2 (germline): ENHRY, SYGVKD.